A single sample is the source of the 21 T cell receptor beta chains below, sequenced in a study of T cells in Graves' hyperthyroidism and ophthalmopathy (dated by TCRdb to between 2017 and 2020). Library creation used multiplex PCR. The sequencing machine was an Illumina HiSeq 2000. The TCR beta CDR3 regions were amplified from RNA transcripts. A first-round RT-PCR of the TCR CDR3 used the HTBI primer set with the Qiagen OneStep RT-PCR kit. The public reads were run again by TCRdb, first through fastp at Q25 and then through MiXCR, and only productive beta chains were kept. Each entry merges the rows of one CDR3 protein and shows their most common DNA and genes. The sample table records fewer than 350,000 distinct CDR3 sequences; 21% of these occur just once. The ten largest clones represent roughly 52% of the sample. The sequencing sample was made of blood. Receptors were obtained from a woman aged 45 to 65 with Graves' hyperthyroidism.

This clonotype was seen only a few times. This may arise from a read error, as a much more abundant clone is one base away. CDR3 sequence: CASGRRLGTLEQYF. In nucleotides, the CDR3 is TGTGCCAGCGGCCGCCGGCTAGGCACTTTGGAGCAGTACTTC. The V and J genes are TRBV11-2 and TRBJ2-7; D unclear. There are 14 residues in the CDR3. Per germline, CDR1 SGHAT and CDR2 FQNNGV. Deletions cut 8 bases from V and 7 bases from J, with 21 bases between. The full variable domain, its missing parts supplied by reference TRBV11-2 and TRBJ2-7, is EAGVAQSPRYKIIEKRQSVAFWCNPISGHATLYWYQQILGQGPKLLIQFQNNGVVDDSQLPKDRFSAERLKGVDSTLKIQPAKLEDSAVYLCASGRRLGTLEQYFGPGTRLTVT.

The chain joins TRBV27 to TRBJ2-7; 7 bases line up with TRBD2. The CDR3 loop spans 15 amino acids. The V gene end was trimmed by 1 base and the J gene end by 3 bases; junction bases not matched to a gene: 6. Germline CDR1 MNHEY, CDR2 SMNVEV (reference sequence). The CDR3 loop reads CASSLYPAGFYEQYF. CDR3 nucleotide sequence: TGTGCCAGCAGTTTATACCCAGCGGGGTTCTACGAGCAGTACTTC.

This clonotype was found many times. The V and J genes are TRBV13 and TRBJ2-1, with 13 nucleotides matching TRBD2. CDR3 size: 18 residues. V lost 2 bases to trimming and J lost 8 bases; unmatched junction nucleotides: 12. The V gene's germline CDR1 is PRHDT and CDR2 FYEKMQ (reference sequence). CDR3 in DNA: TGTGCCAGCAGCTTATTTCCCCCACTAGCGGGAGGGGCGGATGAGCAGTTCTTC. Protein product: CASSLFPPLAGGADEQFF. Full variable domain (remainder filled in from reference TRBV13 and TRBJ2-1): AAGVIQSPRHLIKEKRETATLKCYPIPRHDTVYWYQQGPGQDPQFLISFYEKMQSDKGSIPDRFSAQQFSDYHSELNMSSLELGDSALYFCASSLFPPLAGGADEQFFGPGTRLTVL.

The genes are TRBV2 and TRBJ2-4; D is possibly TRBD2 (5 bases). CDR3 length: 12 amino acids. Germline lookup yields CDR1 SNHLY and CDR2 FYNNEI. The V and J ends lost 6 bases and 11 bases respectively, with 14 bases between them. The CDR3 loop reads CASRLLGGLQYF. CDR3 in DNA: TGTGCCAGCAGGTTGCTCGGCGGGCTTCAGTACTTC.

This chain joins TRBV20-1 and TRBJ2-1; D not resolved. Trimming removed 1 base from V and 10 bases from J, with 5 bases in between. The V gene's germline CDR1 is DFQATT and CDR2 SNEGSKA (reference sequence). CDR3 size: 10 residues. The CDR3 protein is CSARVEEQFF. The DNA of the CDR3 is TGCAGTGCTAGAGTAGAGGAGCAGTTCTTC.

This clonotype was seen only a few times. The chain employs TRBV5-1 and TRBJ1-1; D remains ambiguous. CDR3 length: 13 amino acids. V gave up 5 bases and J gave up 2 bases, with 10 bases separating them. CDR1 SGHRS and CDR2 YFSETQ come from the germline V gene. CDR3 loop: CASRTALNTEAFF. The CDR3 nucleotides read TGCGCCAGCAGGACGGCCCTAAACACTGAAGCTTTCTTT.

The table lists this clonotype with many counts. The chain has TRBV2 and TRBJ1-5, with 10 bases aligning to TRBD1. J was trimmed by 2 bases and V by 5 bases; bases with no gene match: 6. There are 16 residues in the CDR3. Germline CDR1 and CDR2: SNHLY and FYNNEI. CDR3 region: CASSRDRGSGNQPQHF. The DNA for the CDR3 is TGTGCCAGCAGTCGGGACAGGGGTTCGGGCAATCAGCCCCAGCATTTT.

The CDR3 nucleotides are TGCAGTGCTAGTGGGACACTCTACGAGCAGTACTTC. Its protein product is CSASGTLYEQYF. The V call is TRBV20-1, the J call TRBJ2-7, with D possibly matching TRBD1 (6 bases). The germline V and J ends were trimmed by 3 bases and 3 bases, with 9 bases remaining between them. The germline gives CDR1 DFQATT, CDR2 SNEGSKA (reference sequence). This CDR3 is 12 amino acids long.

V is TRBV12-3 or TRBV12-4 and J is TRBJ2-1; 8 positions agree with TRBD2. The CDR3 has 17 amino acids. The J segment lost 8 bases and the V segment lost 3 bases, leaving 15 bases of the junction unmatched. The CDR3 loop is CASSFPYGREGRDEQFF. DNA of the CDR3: TGTGCCAGCAGTTTCCCCTACGGACGGGAGGGCCGCGATGAGCAGTTCTTC.

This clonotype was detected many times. In nucleotides, the CDR3 is TGTGCCAGCAGTGCTCGGGGGACTAGCGGGAAGAGTGAGCAGTTCTTC. Translated: CASSARGTSGKSEQFF. The genes are TRBV12-3 or TRBV12-4 and TRBJ2-1; 13 positions match TRBD2. This CDR3 has 16 residues. J gave up 9 bases and V 5 bases, and 10 bases lay outside the gene matches.

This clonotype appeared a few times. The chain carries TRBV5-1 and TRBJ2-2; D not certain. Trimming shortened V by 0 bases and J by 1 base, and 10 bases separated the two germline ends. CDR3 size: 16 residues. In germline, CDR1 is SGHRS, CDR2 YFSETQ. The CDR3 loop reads CASSLAASRNTGELFF. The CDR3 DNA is TGCGCCAGCAGCTTGGCCGCCTCCCGGAACACCGGGGAGCTGTTTTTT.

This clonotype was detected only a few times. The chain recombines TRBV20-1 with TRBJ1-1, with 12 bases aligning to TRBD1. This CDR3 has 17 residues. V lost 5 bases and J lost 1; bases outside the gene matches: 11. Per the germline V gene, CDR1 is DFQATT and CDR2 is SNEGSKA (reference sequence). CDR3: CSAYPGTGGTWNTEAFF. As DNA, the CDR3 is TGCAGTGCTTATCCCGGGACAGGGGGCACCTGGAACACTGAAGCTTTCTTT.

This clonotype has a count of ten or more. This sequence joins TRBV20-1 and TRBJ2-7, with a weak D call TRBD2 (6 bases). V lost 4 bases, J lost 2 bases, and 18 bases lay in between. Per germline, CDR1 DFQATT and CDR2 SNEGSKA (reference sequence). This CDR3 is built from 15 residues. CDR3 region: CSAIVPGLPPYEQYF. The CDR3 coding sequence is TGCAGTGCTATAGTACCGGGACTCCCACCCTACGAGCAGTACTTC.

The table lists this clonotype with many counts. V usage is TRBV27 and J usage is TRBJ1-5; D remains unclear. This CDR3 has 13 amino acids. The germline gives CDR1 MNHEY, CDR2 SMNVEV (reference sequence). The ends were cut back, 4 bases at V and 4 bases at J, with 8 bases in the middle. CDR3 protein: CASSSTWNQPQHF. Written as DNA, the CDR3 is TGTGCCAGCAGTTCTACATGGAATCAGCCCCAGCATTTT.

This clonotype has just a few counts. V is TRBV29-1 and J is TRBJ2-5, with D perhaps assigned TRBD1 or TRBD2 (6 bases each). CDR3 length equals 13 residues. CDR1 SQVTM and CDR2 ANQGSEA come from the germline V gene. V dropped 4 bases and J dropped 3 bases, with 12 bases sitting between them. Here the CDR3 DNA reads TGCAGCGTTGGCCGGGGGCGGGAAGAGACCCAGTACTTC. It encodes CSVGRGREETQYF.

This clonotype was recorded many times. The DNA of the CDR3 is TGCGCCAGCAGCGTATTTACTGGGACTGAAGCTTTCTTT. Amino acid sequence: CASSVFTGTEAFF. The chain uses TRBV5-1 and TRBJ1-1; D is ambiguous. CDR3 length: 13 amino acids. The germline gives CDR1 SGHRS, CDR2 YFSETQ. The V end was cut by 4 bases, the J end by 5 bases, with 12 bases between.

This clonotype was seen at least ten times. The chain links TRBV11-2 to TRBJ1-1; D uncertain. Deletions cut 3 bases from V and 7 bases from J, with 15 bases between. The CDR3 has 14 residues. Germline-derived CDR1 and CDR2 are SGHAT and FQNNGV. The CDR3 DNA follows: TGTGCCAGCAGCTTCGTGACCCGGGCGGGTGAAGCTTTCTTT. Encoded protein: CASSFVTRAGEAFF.

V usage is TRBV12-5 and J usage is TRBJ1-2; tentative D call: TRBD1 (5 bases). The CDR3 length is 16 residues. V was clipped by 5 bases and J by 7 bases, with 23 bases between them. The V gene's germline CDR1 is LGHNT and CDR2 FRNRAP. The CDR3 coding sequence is TGTGCTAGTGGTCCACACTCCGGGAGCGGGGGGGGTGGCTACACCTTC. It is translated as CASGPHSGSGGGGYTF.

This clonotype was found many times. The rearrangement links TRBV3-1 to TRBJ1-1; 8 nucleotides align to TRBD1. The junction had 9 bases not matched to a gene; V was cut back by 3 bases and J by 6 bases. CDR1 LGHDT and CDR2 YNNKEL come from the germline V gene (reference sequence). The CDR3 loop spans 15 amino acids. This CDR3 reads CASSQIQGARAEAFF. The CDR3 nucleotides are TGTGCCAGCAGCCAGATTCAGGGGGCGCGGGCTGAAGCTTTCTTT. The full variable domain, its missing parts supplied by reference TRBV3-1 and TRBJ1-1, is DTAVSQTPKYLVTQMGNDKSIKCEQNLGHDTMYWYKQDSKKFLKIMFSYNNKELIINETVPNRFSPKSPDKAHLNLHINSLELGDSAVYFCASSQIQGARAEAFFGQGTRLTVV.

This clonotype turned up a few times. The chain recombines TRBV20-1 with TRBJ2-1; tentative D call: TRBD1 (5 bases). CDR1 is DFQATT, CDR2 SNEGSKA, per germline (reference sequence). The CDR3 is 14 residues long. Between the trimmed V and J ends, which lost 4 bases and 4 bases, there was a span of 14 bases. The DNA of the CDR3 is TGCAGTGCTACATCGCAGGGCTCGTACAATGAGCAGTTCTTC. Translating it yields CSATSQGSYNEQFF.

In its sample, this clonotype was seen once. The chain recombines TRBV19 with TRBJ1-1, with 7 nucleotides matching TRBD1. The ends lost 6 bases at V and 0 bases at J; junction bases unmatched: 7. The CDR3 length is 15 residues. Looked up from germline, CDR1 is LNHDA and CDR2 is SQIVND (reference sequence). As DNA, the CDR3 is TGTGCCAGTAGCAAAGGGACAGCGATGAACACTGAAGCTTTCTTT. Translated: CASSKGTAMNTEAFF.